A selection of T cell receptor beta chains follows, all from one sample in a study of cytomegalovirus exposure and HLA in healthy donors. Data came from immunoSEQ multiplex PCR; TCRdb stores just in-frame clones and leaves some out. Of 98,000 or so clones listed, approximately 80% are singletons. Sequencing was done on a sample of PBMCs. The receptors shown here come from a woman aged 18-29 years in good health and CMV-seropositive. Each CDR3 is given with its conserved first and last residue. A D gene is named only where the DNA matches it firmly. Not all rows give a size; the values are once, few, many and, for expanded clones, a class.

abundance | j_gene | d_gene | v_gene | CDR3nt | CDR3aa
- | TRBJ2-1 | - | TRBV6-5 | TGTGCCAGCAGTTACTCGAAACGTCAGACGGGTGAGCAGTTCTTC | CASSYSKRQTGEQFF
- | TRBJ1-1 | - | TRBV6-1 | TGTGCCAGCAGTGACCCCCACAGCATGAACACTGAAGCTTTCTTT | CASSDPHSMNTEAFF
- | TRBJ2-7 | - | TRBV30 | TGTGCCTGGAGTGTTTGGAGGAACTACGAGCAGTACTTC | CAWSVWRNYEQYF
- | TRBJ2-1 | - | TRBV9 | TGTGCCAGCAGCGTAGGGCAATACAATGAGCAGTTCTTC | CASSVGQYNEQFF
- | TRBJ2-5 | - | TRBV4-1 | TGCGCCAGCAGCCAAGGCCGCGGGGCCGGTCAAGAGACCCAGTACTTC | CASSQGRGAGQETQYF
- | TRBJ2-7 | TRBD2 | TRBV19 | TGTGCCAGTAGCCCGGGGGGGTCCGAGCAGTACTTC | CASSPGGSEQYF
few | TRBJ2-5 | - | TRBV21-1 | TGTGCCAGCAGGGATAGCGGGAGGACCCAGCAAGAGACCCAGTACTTC | CASRDSGRTQQETQYF
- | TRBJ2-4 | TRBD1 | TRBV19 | TGTGCCAGTAGTATAACAACAGGGGGTGCCAAAAACATTCAGTACTTC | CASSITTGGAKNIQYF
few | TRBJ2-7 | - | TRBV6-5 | TGTGCCAGCGGGAGGACCCTCTCCTACGAGCAGTACTTC | CASGRTLSYEQYF
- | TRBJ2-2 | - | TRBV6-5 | TGTGCCAGCTCCGACGGGACCGGGGAGCTGTTTTTT | CASSDGTGELFF
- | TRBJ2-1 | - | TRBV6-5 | TGTGCCAGCAGCTCAGGGGGGTATGGCGAGCAGTTCTTC | CASSSGGYGEQFF
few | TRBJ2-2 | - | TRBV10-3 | TGTGCCATCGCCCGAGGGCAGGGAGCGGGCACCGGGGAGCTGTTTTTT | CAIARGQGAGTGELFF
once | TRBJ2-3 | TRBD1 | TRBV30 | TGTGCCTGGAGGCCCGACAGGGGGGTAGATACGCAGTATTTT | CAWRPDRGVDTQYF
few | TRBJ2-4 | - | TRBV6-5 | TGTGCCAGCAGCGCCGATAGCAATGTGAACATTCAGTACTTC | CASSADSNVNIQYF
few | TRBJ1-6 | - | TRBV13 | TGTGCCAGCAGTAGGACTTATAATTCACCCCTCCACTTT | CASSRTYNSPLHF
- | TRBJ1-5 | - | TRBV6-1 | TGTGCCAGCAGTGAAGCGCATGGGGCGCGAAGCAATCAGCCCCAGCATTTT | CASSEAHGARSNQPQHF
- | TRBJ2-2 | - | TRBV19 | TGTGCCAGTAGTATTGTCCCTACTAGCTTGGGCACCGGGGAGCTGTTTTTT | CASSIVPTSLGTGELFF
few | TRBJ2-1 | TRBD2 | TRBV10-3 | TGTGCCATCAGCCGACTAGCGGGAGGGGGTGAGCAGTTCTTC | CAISRLAGGGEQFF
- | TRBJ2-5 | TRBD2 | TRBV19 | TGTGCCAGTAGCCGACCAGCACGGACTAGCGGGAGTTGGGAAGAGACCCAGTACTTC | CASSRPARTSGSWEETQYF
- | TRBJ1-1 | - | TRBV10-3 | TGTGCCATCAGTGAGAGAGGGAACACTGAAGCTTTCTTT | CAISERGNTEAFF
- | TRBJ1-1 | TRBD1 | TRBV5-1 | TGCGCCAGCAGGGCAGACAGGGCAAATGAAGCTTTCTTT | CASRADRANEAFF
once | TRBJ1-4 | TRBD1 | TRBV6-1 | TGTGCCAGCAGTGAACGTTTTGGGACAGGGTCTGCGGAAAAACTGTTTTTT | CASSERFGTGSAEKLFF
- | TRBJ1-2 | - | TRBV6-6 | TGTGCGACCCGACTGGGGCAGAGCTATGGCTACACCTTC | CATRLGQSYGYTF
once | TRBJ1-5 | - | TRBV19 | TGTGCCAGTAAGCGAAGCAATCAGCCCCAGCATTTT | CASKRSNQPQHF
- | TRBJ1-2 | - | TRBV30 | TGTGCCTGGAACGACCCCCCGCAGGGGATGGGGGGCTACACCTTC | CAWNDPPQGMGGYTF